The source of this T cell receptor beta chain is a study of CD8+CD57+ T cells in acquired aplastic anemia. Study summary: On average, sorted CD4+ and CD8+ cells gave about 2.9 ug of DNA.

CDR3 and TCR beta VDJ profiling relied on genomic DNA as the template. Each CDR3 protein gets one entry after TCRdb re-called the reads with MiXCR. Of hundreds of thousands of distinct CDR3 sequences detected, 45% to 50% appear once; the ten largest clones hold less than 9%. General study results and limits: The same twenty-nine CD8+ CDR3 sequences occurred in patients and in controls.

The table lists this clonotype with many counts. Its cognate antigen is unknown. Patients sequenced had flow cytometry evidence of CD8+CD57+ cell expansion. Patients had undergone no therapy by the time their blood was sampled. V trimming: 0 bases; J trimming: 2 bases; junction bases outside the gene matches: 13. The V gene's germline CDR1 is SGHRS and CDR2 YFSETQ. The CDR3 length is 18 residues. This receptor was obtained from a human donor with aplastic anemia. The V and J genes are TRBV5-1 and TRBJ2-5, with 7 positions matching TRBD1. Sequences were obtained from sorted CD4+, CD8+, or CD8+CD57+ T cells (not recorded which) from PBMCs. The CDR3 loop is CASSLDGTADRAQETQYF. The DNA of the CDR3 is TGCGCCAGCAGCTTGGATGGGACAGCCGATCGAGCACAAGAGACCCAGTACTTC.